This T cell receptor (beta chain) came from a study of T cells in Graves' hyperthyroidism and ophthalmopathy. Whole-study context: Before any treatment, at initial diagnosis, peripheral blood was collected. Overall study findings and caveats: Most thyroid clonotypes that were expanded above 0.001 also turned up in blood.

CDR1 and CDR2 (germline): ENHRY, SYGVKD. V was shortened by 2 bases and J by 3 bases, with 8 bases between the two germline ends. The CDR3 is 14 residues long. This clonotype was observed a handful of times. The antigen is not known. Using RNA transcripts as the source, TCR beta CDR3 regions were amplified. A first-round RT-PCR of the TCR CDR3 used the HTBI primer set. TCRdb redid the calling of the multiplex PCR reads with MiXCR, one entry per CDR3 protein. The sample carries hundreds of thousands of distinct CDR3 sequences, 14% to 15% recorded once. Sequenced material: blood. This clonotype was obtained from a man younger than 35 with Graves' ophthalmopathy. The J gene is TRBJ2-1, the V gene TRBV10-3, with no clear D. The CDR3 protein is CAISEGPLYNEQFF. The CDR3, as DNA: TGTGCCATCAGTGAGGGGCCCCTCTACAATGAGCAGTTCTTC.